These T cell receptor beta chains were read from a single sample in a study of blood T cell repertoires in COVID-19. Assay used: immunoSEQ multiplex PCR; TCRdb lists only in-frame clones, some missing. This sample has roughly 250,000 clones, with around four fifths found just once. The specimen was peripheral blood. All receptors come from an older woman with active or convalescent COVID-19. CDR3s include the opening cysteine and the closing phenylalanine or tryptophan. Fields, in order: J gene, V gene, D gene, clone size, CDR3 DNA, CDR3 protein. D genes are given only for firm matches. A clone size is listed for some rows: how often the clone was seen (once, few, many), or a class if it is expanded.

>TRBJ1-2|TRBV10-2|-|-
TGCGCCAGCAATGGGGGGGGGTCTAACTATGGCTACACCTTC
CASNGGGSNYGYTF
>TRBJ1-1|TRBV19|-|few
TGTGCCAGTAGTACCCAGGGGAACACTGAAGCTTTCTTT
CASSTQGNTEAFF
>TRBJ2-3|TRBV19|-|once
TGTGCCAGTAGTATAGAGGGGCAGCCCACAGATACGCAGTATTTT
CASSIEGQPTDTQYF
>TRBJ1-4|TRBV3-1/TRBV3-2|-|-
TGTGCCAGCAGCCATGCAGGGACTAATGAAAAACTGTTTTTT
CASSHAGTNEKLFF
>TRBJ2-5|TRBV7-9|-|-
TGTGCCAGCAGCCAAGTGGGGTTCGGGGTAGGAGAGACCCAGTACTTC
CASSQVGFGVGETQYF
>TRBJ2-4|TRBV19|TRBD1|-
TGTGCCAGCGAGGGATCGGGACAGGGAAACATTCAGTACTTC
CASEGSGQGNIQYF
>TRBJ1-5|TRBV30|-|-
TGTGCCGCCGGGGGGAAGAATCAGCCCCAGCATTTT
CAAGGKNQPQHF
>TRBJ2-7|TRBV10-1|-|once
TGCGCCAGCAGTGAGGGAGGCTACGAGCAGTACTTC
CASSEGGYEQYF
>TRBJ2-1|TRBV24-1|TRBD2|-
TGTGCCACCAGTGAAATCGGGACTAGCGGGAGAAAGATCTTC
CATSEIGTSGRKIF
>TRBJ2-1|TRBV24-1|TRBD2|-
TGTGCCACCAGTGACATGACTAGCGGGAATGAGCAGTTCTTC
CATSDMTSGNEQFF
>TRBJ2-7|TRBV6-5|TRBD2|once
TGTGCCAGCAGCTTAGCGGGAGCGCGCTCCTACGAGCAGTACTTC
CASSLAGARSYEQYF